The present TCR beta chain was sequenced within a study of cytomegalovirus exposure and HLA in healthy donors. In the study overall: From 150 million to 200 million T cells, an earlier analysis saw 120 million or so unique TCR beta sequences. Overall study findings and caveats: Segments of the TCR beta V type were, in most cases, productive about 87% or about 30% of the time in an earlier analysis.

PCR used 60 Vbeta primers and 13 Jbeta primers. The data were produced by immunoSEQ multiplex PCR, yet TCRdb's version contains in-frame clones alone and is incomplete. The sample lists approximately 96,000 clones, around two thirds occurring once. With regard to this clone: Its antigen is still unknown.

From germline, CDR1 is SQVTM and CDR2 ANQGSEA. The CDR3 is 16 amino acids. Deletions cut 4 bases from V and 5 bases from J, with 23 bases between. Material: PBMCs. This receptor was taken from a male donor in good health and CMV-seronegative. The rearrangement uses TRBV29-1 and TRBJ2-5, with D perhaps matching TRBD2 (9 bases). The CDR3 DNA is TGCAGCGTTGCCAGGGGGCCCGCGGGAGGGCGGGAGACCCAGTACTTC. Translating it yields CSVARGPAGGRETQYF. Looking up the rest from reference TRBV29-1 and TRBJ2-5 gives the full variable domain: SAVISQKPSRDICQRGTSLTIQCQVDSQVTMMFWYRQQPGQSLTLIATANQGSEATYESGFVIDKFPISRPNLTFSTLTVSNMSPEDSSIYLCSVARGPAGGRETQYFGPGTRLLVL.